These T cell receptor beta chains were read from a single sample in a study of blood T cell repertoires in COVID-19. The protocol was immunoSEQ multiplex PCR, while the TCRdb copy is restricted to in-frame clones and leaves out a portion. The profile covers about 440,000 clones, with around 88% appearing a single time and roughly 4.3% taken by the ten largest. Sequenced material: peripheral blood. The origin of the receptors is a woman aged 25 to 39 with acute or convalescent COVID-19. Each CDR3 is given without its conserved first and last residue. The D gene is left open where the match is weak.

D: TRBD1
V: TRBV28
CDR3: ASSHRQGGRTIGNTIY

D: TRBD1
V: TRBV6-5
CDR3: ASGTGRGTDTQY

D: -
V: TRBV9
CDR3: ASSARRGTDTQY

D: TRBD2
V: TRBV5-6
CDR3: ASSFGAGGPTGELF

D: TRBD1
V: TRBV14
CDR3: ASSREGQGRSPLH

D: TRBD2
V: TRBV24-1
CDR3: ATSDFSGGAETQY

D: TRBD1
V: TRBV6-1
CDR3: ASSERFGTERRSGNTIY

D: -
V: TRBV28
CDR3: ASRNRVIYGYT

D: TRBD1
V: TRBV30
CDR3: AWSHTGGSEAF

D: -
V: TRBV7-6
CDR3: ASSWGPRETQY

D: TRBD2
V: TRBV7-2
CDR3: ASSLRMTSGGTGTQY

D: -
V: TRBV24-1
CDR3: ATSDQGYEQY

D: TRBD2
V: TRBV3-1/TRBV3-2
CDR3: ASSQDWFSGGPSTDTQY

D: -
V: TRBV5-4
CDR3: ASSLGENPGANVLT

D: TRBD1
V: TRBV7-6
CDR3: ASSLTGTGVYNEQF

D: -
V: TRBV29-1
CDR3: SVTLRDWVGEQY

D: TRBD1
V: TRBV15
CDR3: ATSRGARGQRNYGYT

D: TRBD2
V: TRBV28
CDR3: ASSLRGGSYEQY

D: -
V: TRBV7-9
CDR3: ANYLSGELF

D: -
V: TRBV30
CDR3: ALLPGTTNTGELF

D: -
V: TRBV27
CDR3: ASRTTGSYNEQF

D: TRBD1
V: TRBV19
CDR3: ASSMWDRVDGYT

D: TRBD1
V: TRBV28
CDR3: ASSQPGTVNTEAF

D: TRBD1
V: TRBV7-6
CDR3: ASSLASGQGSGTQY

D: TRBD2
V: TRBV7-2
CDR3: ASSFKTSGGPMPYEQY

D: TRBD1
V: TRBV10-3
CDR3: AIGQGGTEAF

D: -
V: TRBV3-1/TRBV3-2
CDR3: ASSQGVTGGAEAF

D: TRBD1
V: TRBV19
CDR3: ASRSFLWGQGHTIY

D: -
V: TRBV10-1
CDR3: ATPPAGGDRFGYT